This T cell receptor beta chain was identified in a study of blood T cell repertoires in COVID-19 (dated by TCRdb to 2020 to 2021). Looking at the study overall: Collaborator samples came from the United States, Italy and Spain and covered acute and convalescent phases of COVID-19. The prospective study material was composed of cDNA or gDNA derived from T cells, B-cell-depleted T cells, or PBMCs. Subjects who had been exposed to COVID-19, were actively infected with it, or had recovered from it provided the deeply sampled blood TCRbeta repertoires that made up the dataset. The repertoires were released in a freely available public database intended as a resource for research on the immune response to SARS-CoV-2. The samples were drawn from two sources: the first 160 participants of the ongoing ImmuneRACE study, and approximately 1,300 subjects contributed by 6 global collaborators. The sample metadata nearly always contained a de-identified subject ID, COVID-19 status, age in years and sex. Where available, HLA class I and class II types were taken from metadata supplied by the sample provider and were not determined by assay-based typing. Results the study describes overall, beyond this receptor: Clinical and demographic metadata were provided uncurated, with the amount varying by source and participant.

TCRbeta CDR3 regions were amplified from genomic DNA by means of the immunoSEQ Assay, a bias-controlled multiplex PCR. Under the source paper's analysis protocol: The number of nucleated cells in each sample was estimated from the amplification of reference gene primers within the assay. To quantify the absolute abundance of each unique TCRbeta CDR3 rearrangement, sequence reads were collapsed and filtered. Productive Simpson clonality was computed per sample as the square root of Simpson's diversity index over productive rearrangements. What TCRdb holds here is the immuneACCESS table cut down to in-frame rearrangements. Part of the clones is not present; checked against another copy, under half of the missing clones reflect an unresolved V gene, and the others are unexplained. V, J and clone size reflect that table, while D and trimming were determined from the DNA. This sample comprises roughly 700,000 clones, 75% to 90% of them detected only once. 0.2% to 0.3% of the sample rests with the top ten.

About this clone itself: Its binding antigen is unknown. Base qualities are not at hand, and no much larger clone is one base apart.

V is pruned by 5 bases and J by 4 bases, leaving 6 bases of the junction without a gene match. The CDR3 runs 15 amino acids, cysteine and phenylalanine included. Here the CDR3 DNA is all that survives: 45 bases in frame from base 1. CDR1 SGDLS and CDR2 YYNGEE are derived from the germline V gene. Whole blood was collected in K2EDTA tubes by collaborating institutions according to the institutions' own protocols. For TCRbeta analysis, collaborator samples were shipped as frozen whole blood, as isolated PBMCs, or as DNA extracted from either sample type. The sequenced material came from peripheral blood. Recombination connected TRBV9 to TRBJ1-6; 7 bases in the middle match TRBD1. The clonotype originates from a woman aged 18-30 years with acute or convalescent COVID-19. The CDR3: CASSLGQSYNSPLHF. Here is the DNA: TGTGCCAGCAGTTTGGGACAGTCTTATAATTCACCCCTCCACTTT.